This TCR beta chain appears in the sequencing data of a study of T cells in Graves' hyperthyroidism and ophthalmopathy. About the research overall: Pretreatment peripheral blood was obtained at initial diagnosis.

This clonotype was picked up many times. The CDR3 has 14 residues. Germline values: CDR1 MNHNS, CDR2 SASEGT. V dropped 7 bases and J dropped 1 base, with 13 bases sitting between them. The TCR beta CDR3 regions underwent amplification using RNA transcripts as the source. The TCR CDR3 first-round RT-PCR relied on the HTBI primer set. In TCRdb, the multiplex PCR reads were re-called with MiXCR into one record per CDR3 protein. The data contain about 460,000 distinct CDR3 sequences, roughly 23% of them singletons. The chain recombines TRBV6-1 with TRBJ1-1; no clear D. Sequencing was done on a sample of blood. This TCR was recovered from an older woman with Graves' ophthalmopathy. The CDR3: CASKPREANTEAFF. The CDR3 nucleotides read TGTGCCAGCAAACCACGGGAGGCGAACACTGAAGCTTTCTTT.